This T cell receptor (beta chain) came from a study of shared clonotypes between healthy human individuals. Study-wide points: On the whole, naive subsets had larger estimated richness than memory subsets had. Shared clonotypes across all four donors exceeded non-shared ones in generation probability.

This clone has a handful of counts. As yet, its antigen is unknown. The donor cohort consisted entirely of Caucasian adults residing in Nashville, Tennessee. Per the original methods: Filtering was not the same, since immunoSEQ gave junction-only sequences without quality scores. Sequenced by immunoSEQ multiplex PCR; TCRdb stores in-frame clones only, minus some. The D gene and trimming were derived from the DNA, and the V and J assignments and clone size from that table. This sample has 600,000 to 750,000 clones, with around 77% found just once. The clonotype comes from a woman in her 30s in good health. What was sequenced was memory CD4+ T cells sorted from blood. The subset is: CD45RA-negative fraction.

The CDR3 loop reads CASSQEGQVSTDTQYF. The CDR3 nucleotides read TGCGCCAGCAGCCAAGAGGGGCAGGTTAGCACAGATACGCAGTATTTT. V gene TRBV4-1 combines with J gene TRBJ2-3; tentative D call: TRBD1 (5 bases). Germline V gene data show CDR1 as MGHRA and CDR2 as YSYEKL. The V and J ends lost 0 bases and 0 bases respectively, with 10 bases between them. CDR3 length: 16 amino acids.